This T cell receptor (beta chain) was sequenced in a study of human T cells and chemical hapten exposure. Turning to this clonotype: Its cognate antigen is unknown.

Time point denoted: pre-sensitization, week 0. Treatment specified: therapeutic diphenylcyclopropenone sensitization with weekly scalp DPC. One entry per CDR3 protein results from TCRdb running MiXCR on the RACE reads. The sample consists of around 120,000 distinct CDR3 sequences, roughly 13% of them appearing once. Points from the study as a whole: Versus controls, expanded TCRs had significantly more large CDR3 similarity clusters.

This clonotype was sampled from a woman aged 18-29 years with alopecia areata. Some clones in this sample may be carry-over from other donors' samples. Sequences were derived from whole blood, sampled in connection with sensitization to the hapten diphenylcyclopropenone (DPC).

The CDR3 here is CASGGLSYEQYF. CDR3 in DNA: TGTGCCAGCGGGGGGCTCTCCTACGAGCAGTACTTC. The V call is TRBV12-3 or TRBV12-4, the J call TRBJ2-7; D tentatively fits TRBD1 or TRBD2 (6 bases each). The length of the CDR3 is 12 residues. Trimming took 8 bases from V and 0 from J, leaving 8 bases between them.